This section outlines one TCR beta chain sequence together with its context. Its recognized antigen is unknown. No much larger clonotype is one base removed from it; base qualities were not supplied. These data originate in a study of blood T cell repertoires in COVID-19 (dated by TCRdb to the early 2020s). Background on the whole study: Samples from collaborators originated in the United States, Italy and Spain and spanned both the acute and convalescent phases of COVID-19. The prospective study material was composed of cDNA or gDNA derived from T cells, B-cell-depleted T cells, or PBMCs. Subjects who had been exposed to COVID-19, were actively infected with it, or had recovered from it provided the deeply sampled blood TCRbeta repertoires that made up the dataset. The repertoires were released in a freely available public database meant as a resource for research on the immune response to SARS-CoV-2. Samples came from the ongoing ImmuneRACE study (first 160 participants) plus 1,254 subjects from 6 global collaborators. Nearly every sample came with metadata listing a de-identified subject ID, COVID-19 status, age in years and sex. Where HLA class I and class II types were available, the types were taken from metadata supplied by the sample provider, not from assay-based typing.

CDR1 PRHDT and CDR2 FYEKMQ are derived from the germline V gene (reference sequence). V is trimmed back by 4 bases and J by 3 bases, and the junction contains 11 bases that no gene match accounts for. Measured from the cysteine to the phenylalanine, the CDR3 is 18 residues long. The CDR3 DNA has 54 bases and is translated from base 1. Findings and caveats that apply to the study as a whole: How much clinical and demographic metadata was included differed by source and by participant, and the metadata was provided uncurated.

The collaborating institutions used their own protocols to collect whole blood in K2EDTA tubes. For TCRbeta analysis, collaborators shipped samples as frozen whole blood, isolated PBMCs, or DNA extracted from either of those sample types. The immunoSEQ Assay, a bias-controlled multiplex PCR, was used to amplify TCRbeta CDR3 regions from genomic DNA. The published analysis was carried out like this. Within the assay, amplification of reference gene primers was used to estimate how many nucleated cells each sample contained. To quantify the absolute abundance of each unique TCRbeta CDR3 rearrangement, sequence reads were collapsed and filtered. For each sample, productive Simpson clonality was calculated by taking the square root of Simpson's diversity index across productive rearrangements. The source is immuneACCESS, and TCRdb retained only in-frame sequences with V and J called. Part of the clones is not carried over; for the studies checked, unresolved V genes explain less than half of this, and the remainder is unexplained. That table is the source of V, J and clone size, and D and trimming were worked out from the DNA. In all, the sample holds 130,000 to 150,000 clones, and 78% of those were seen once. The ten largest clones add up to 1.9% of the sample.

The receptor chain draws on TRBV13 and TRBJ2-1; 11 bases in between match TRBD2. This TCR derives from an older woman with acute or convalescent COVID-19. Material: peripheral blood. The DNA is as follows: TGTGCCAGCAGCTCAGGGACTAGCGGAAGCTCCTACTACAATGAGCAGTTCTTC. Its translation is CASSSGTSGSSYYNEQFF.